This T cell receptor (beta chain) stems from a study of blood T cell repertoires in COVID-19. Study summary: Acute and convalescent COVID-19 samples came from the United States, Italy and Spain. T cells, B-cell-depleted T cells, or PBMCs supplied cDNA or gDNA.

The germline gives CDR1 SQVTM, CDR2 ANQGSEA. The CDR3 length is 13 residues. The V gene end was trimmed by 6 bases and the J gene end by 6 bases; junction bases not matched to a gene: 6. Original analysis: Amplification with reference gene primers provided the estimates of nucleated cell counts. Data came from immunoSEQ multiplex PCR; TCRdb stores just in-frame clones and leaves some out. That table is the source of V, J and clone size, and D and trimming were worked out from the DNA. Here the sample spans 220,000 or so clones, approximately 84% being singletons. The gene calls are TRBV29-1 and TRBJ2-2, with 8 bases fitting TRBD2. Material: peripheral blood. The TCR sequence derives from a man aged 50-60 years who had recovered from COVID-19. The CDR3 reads CSVREGSPGELFF. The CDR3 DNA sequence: TGCAGCGTACGGGAGGGCAGCCCCGGGGAGCTGTTTTTT.